This passage covers 28 T cell receptor beta chains from one sample sequenced in a study of radiation and T cells in renal cell carcinoma. Time point described: baseline pretreatment blood. The treatment: 15 Gy SBRT to primary tumor, nephrectomy 4 weeks later. The repertoire was sequenced with immunoSEQ multiplex PCR; TCRdb's copy has only in-frame clones and lacks some. The sample records some 140,000 clones, 70% to 90% being singletons. Material: blood, obtained from a patient whose treatment included radiotherapy and nephrectomy. The receptors originated from a woman aged 50 to 65 with renal cell carcinoma.

The V call is TRBV7-2, the J call TRBJ2-5, with 12 bases lining up with TRBD2. Germline trimming cut 5 bases from V and 3 bases from J; bases unmatched to any gene: 7. Germline lookup yields CDR1 SGHTA and CDR2 FQGNSA. The CDR3 is 16 amino acids. The CDR3 region is CASSPRLAGAEETQYF. The DNA for the CDR3 is TGTGCCAGCAGCCCGCGACTAGCGGGGGCGGAAGAGACCCAGTACTTC.

CDR3 coding DNA: TGTGCCAGCAGCCGCGGACTACCAGGGTCCTACAATGAGCAGTTCTTC. Its translation: CASSRGLPGSYNEQFF. The chain couples TRBV7-9 to TRBJ2-1; D perhaps matches TRBD2 (6 bases). This CDR3 region has 16 residues. Trimming left V 5 bases short and J 1 base short, with 15 bases between. The germline V gene has CDR1 SEHNR and CDR2 FQNEAQ (reference sequence).

The chain links TRBV7-3 to TRBJ2-3; the D is unclear. Germline V gene lookup returns CDR1 SGHTA and CDR2 FQGTGA. The CDR3 contains 14 residues. Trimming shortened V by 2 bases and J by 6 bases, and 12 bases separated the two germline ends. The DNA for the CDR3 is TGTGCCAGCAGCTTAGGTCCAACTGGGGATACGCAGTATTTT. Translation gives CASSLGPTGDTQYF. Based on the CDR3 plus reference TRBV7-3 and TRBJ2-3, the full variable domain is GAGVSQTPSNKVTEKGKYVELRCDPISGHTALYWYRQSLGQGPEFLIYFQGTGAADDSGLPNDRFFAVRPEGSVSTLKIQRTERGDSAVYLCASSLGPTGDTQYFGPGTRLTVL.

V and J are TRBV10-3 and TRBJ2-3; D is tentatively TRBD1 or TRBD2 (6 bases each). Germline-derived CDR1 and CDR2 are ENHRY and SYGVKD. Trimming took off 1 base at V and 4 bases at J, with 12 bases between the two ends. This CDR3 comprises 15 residues. The CDR3 coding sequence is TGTGCCATCAGTGAGTGGGGGGCTAGCGCAGATACGCAGTATTTT. Amino acid sequence: CAISEWGASADTQYF.

This clone was picked up a small number of times. The V and J genes are TRBV19 and TRBJ2-1, with D maybe TRBD1 (6 bases). Between the trimmed V and J ends, which lost 2 bases and 9 bases, there was a span of 8 bases. Looked up from germline, CDR1 is LNHDA and CDR2 is SQIVND (reference sequence). There are 12 residues in the CDR3. CDR3 sequence: CASSIQGFEQFF. The CDR3 DNA reads as TGTGCCAGTAGTATACAGGGGTTTGAGCAGTTCTTC.

This clone was counted once. This chain joins TRBV5-1 and TRBJ2-7, with 7 bases identical to TRBD1. CDR3 length equals 14 residues. In germline, CDR1 is SGHRS, CDR2 YFSETQ. The J segment lost 6 bases and the V segment lost 4 bases, leaving 10 bases of the junction unmatched. CDR3 sequence (DNA): TGCGCCAGCAGCAGCTCCGGGACAGTGTTCGAGCAGTACTTC. Residues: CASSSSGTVFEQYF.

The gene calls are TRBV2 and TRBJ2-7; 7 nucleotides match TRBD1. Per the germline V gene, CDR1 is SNHLY and CDR2 is FYNNEI. J gave up 2 bases and V 6 bases, and 4 bases lay outside the gene matches. The CDR3 totals 13 residues. The CDR3 DNA is TGTGCCAGCAGGGACAGGCTAACCTACGAGCAGTACTTC. As protein: CASRDRLTYEQYF.

The gene calls are TRBV6-1 and TRBJ2-3; D is unclear. The V end was cut by 0 bases, the J end by 5 bases, with 9 bases between. From germline, CDR1 is MNHNS and CDR2 SASEGT. The CDR3 is made up of 14 amino acids. For the CDR3, the DNA is TGTGCCAGCAGTGAAGCCGACGGCGAAGATACGCAGTATTTT. It encodes CASSEADGEDTQYF.

The rearrangement links TRBV5-5 to TRBJ1-3; D uncertain. CDR1 and CDR2 from the germline V gene are SGHKS and YYEKEE (reference sequence). CDR3 length equals 11 residues. The V gene lost 2 bases and the J gene lost 9 bases, with 6 bases spanning the gap. This CDR3 is CASSFIGTIYF. CDR3 DNA: TGTGCCAGCAGCTTTATTGGCACCATATATTTT.

The gene calls are TRBV11-2 and TRBJ2-3; 8 nucleotides agree with TRBD2. V shed 0 bases, J shed 6 bases, and the junction held 11 bases outside the gene matches. Germline V gives CDR1 SGHAT, CDR2 FQNNGV. The CDR3 is 17 amino acids. CDR3 sequence reads: CASSLEVLRLATDTQYF. The CDR3 region has the DNA TGTGCCAGCAGCTTAGAAGTATTGAGACTAGCGACTGATACGCAGTATTTT.

The chain is built from TRBV5-1 and TRBJ2-1; D is uncertain. Germline values: CDR1 SGHRS, CDR2 YFSETQ. This CDR3 is built from 11 residues. Trimming pared 1 base from V and 9 bases from J, leaving 5 bases between. This CDR3 reads CASSLWSEQFF. CDR3 DNA sequence: TGCGCCAGCAGCTTGTGGTCTGAGCAGTTCTTC.

The chain couples TRBV19 to TRBJ1-5; D possibly corresponds to TRBD1 (5 bases). The CDR3 spans 13 residues. Germline V gene sequence: CDR1 LNHDA, CDR2 SQIVND (reference sequence). Trimming stripped 10 bases from V and 4 bases from J, with 14 bases between. CDR3 amino acids: CATRDLGNQPQHF. For the CDR3, the DNA is TGTGCCACCAGGGACCTAGGGAATCAGCCCCAGCATTTT.

J is TRBJ2-7 and V is TRBV5-5; D is tentatively TRBD1 or TRBD2 (5 bases each). The germline CDR1 and CDR2 sequences are SGHKS and YYEKEE (reference sequence). There are 15 residues in the CDR3. Trimming took 5 bases from V and 6 from J, leaving 21 bases between them. DNA of the CDR3: TGTGCCAGCAGTTCGGGGACGGCCAGGCTCGGCGAGCAGTACTTC. Its protein product is CASSSGTARLGEQYF.

This clone was counted between two and nine times. The chain joins TRBV6-4 to TRBJ1-5; D gene unclear. Trimming took 9 bases from V and 6 from J, leaving 9 bases between them. Germline V gives CDR1 MRHNA, CDR2 SNTAGT. This CDR3 region has 11 residues. The CDR3 protein is CASTKFQPQHF. In DNA form, the CDR3 reads TGTGCCAGTACTAAGTTTCAGCCCCAGCATTTT.

This chain uses TRBV7-2 with TRBJ2-1; D not resolved. CDR3 size: 15 residues. Germline CDR1 and CDR2: SGHTA and FQGNSA. The germline V and J ends were trimmed by 5 bases and 3 bases, with 14 bases remaining between them. The DNA of the CDR3 is TGTGCCAGCAGCCCAGACCCCGGTAACTACAATGAGCAGTTCTTC. Amino acid sequence: CASSPDPGNYNEQFF.

The rearrangement links TRBV11-2 to TRBJ2-7; 8 bases match TRBD1. Germline lookup yields CDR1 SGHAT and CDR2 FQNNGV. The CDR3 runs to 15 residues. V dropped 1 base and J dropped 3; count of bases not matched to a gene: 5. In DNA, the CDR3 is TGTGCCAGCAGCTTAGCTTTCGGACAGGGCTACGAGCAGTACTTC. Amino acids: CASSLAFGQGYEQYF.

This chain links TRBV23-1 with TRBJ2-4; 9 nucleotides line up with TRBD1. TRBV23-1 is an ORF, and what it does is uncertain. Unmatched junction bases numbered 6, after V lost 3 bases and J lost 0 bases. CDR3 length: 17 residues. The CDR3 nucleotides are TGCGCCAGCAGTCACCTTGACAGGGGGTTAGCCAAAAACATTCAGTACTTC. Its protein is CASSHLDRGLAKNIQYF.

The chain combines TRBV10-3 with TRBJ2-3; D may be TRBD1 (5 bases). This CDR3 comprises 13 residues. CDR1 is ENHRY, CDR2 SYGVKD, per germline. The V end lost 4 bases, the J end lost 5 bases, and 10 bases lay between the germline ends. DNA of the CDR3: TGTGCCATCAGTGGTAGGGGCGAAGATACGCAGTATTTT. Amino acids: CAISGRGEDTQYF.

This clone was found once. The V and J genes are TRBV19 and TRBJ2-4; 7 bases fit TRBD2. CDR3 length: 17 amino acids. Germline CDR1 is LNHDA and CDR2 is SQIVND (reference sequence). V lost 3 bases and J lost 0; bases outside the gene matches: 8. For the CDR3, the DNA is TGTGCCAGTAGTATCGGGGTAGCGGGTATAGCCAAAAACATTCAGTACTTC. Its translation: CASSIGVAGIAKNIQYF.

The V call is TRBV18, the J call TRBJ2-2; 8 bases align to TRBD1. This CDR3 has 16 amino acids. Trimming removed 5 bases from V and 7 bases from J; junction bases left unmatched: 12. Germline CDR1 reads KGHSH; CDR2 reads LQKENI. This CDR3 is CASSRRTGLHDGELFF. CDR3 bases: TGTGCCAGCTCAAGACGGACAGGGCTCCACGACGGGGAGCTGTTTTTT.

The CDR3, as DNA: TGTGCCAGCTCTCCAGGGGGCGGACGGGAGCAGTTCTTC. Amino acids: CASSPGGGREQFF. The chain carries TRBV18 and TRBJ2-1; the match to TRBD1 covers 8 bases. After removal of 6 bases from V and 10 bases from J, the junction contained 8 bases not matched to a gene. Per germline, CDR1 KGHSH and CDR2 LQKENI. The CDR3 runs 13 residues.

This CDR3 is CASSYYAGGAYEQYF. The CDR3 nucleotides read TGTGCCAGCAGTTACTATGCAGGGGGGGCCTACGAGCAGTACTTC. The chain recombines TRBV6-5 with TRBJ2-7, with D tentatively TRBD1 or TRBD2 (7 bases each). The length of the CDR3 is 15 residues. V was shortened by 1 base and J by 2 bases, with 12 bases between the two germline ends. Germline assignment: CDR1 MNHEY and CDR2 SVGAGI.

The chain uses TRBV19 and TRBJ2-6, with a tentative D call TRBD1 (6 bases). This CDR3 has 15 residues. The V gene's germline CDR1 is LNHDA and CDR2 SQIVND (reference sequence). The ends were cut back, 5 bases at V and 1 base at J, with 9 bases in the middle. The CDR3: CASSQTGSGANVLTF. The CDR3 coding sequence is TGTGCCAGTAGTCAAACAGGGTCTGGGGCCAACGTCCTGACTTTC.

In this sample, this clone turned up a few times. The chain couples TRBV19 to TRBJ1-2; possible D gene TRBD1, 6 bases. This CDR3 region has 15 residues. V gave up 2 bases and J gave up 3 bases, with 13 bases separating them. Germline V gene lookup returns CDR1 LNHDA and CDR2 SQIVND (reference sequence). CDR3 amino acids: CASSISKQGHYGYTF. The CDR3 bases are TGTGCCAGTAGTATATCCAAACAGGGACACTATGGCTACACCTTC.

The J gene is TRBJ2-3, the V gene TRBV30; D remains unclear. This CDR3 has 12 residues. The V gene lost 2 bases and the J gene lost 4 bases, with 7 bases spanning the gap. Germline loops: CDR1 GTSNPN, CDR2 SVGIG (reference sequence). The CDR3 is CAWSRVADTQYF. CDR3 sequence (DNA): TGTGCCTGGAGTAGGGTCGCAGATACGCAGTATTTT.

V usage is TRBV10-3 and J usage is TRBJ2-2; D is perhaps TRBD2 (6 bases). Trimming shortened V by 3 bases and J by 3 bases, and 11 bases separated the two germline ends. The CDR3 covers 15 residues. Germline V CDR1 and CDR2: ENHRY, SYGVKD. The CDR3 DNA follows: TGTGCCATCAGTGACCTGACGGGGGACACCGGGGAGCTGTTTTTT. This sequence encodes CAISDLTGDTGELFF.

CDR3 protein: CASRQGLSNQPQHF. DNA for the CDR3: TGTGCCAGCCGACAAGGCCTTAGCAATCAGCCCCAGCATTTT. This chain connects TRBV6-5 to TRBJ1-5; D is undetermined. The length of the CDR3 is 14 residues. V was trimmed by 8 bases and J by 0 bases, leaving 11 bases between them. CDR1 and CDR2 (germline): MNHEY, SVGAGI.

The rearrangement uses TRBV9 and TRBJ1-2; perhaps TRBD1 as D (5 bases). V shed 3 bases and J shed 8 bases, with 20 bases lying between them. The CDR3 consists of 15 residues. Germline CDR1 reads SGDLS; CDR2 reads YYNGEE. The CDR3 DNA reads TGTGCCAGCAGCGCCCACCATGGGGGACCGGTGGGCTACACCTTC. This translates into CASSAHHGGPVGYTF.